This record covers a single T cell receptor beta chain. The antigen is undetermined. The source of the sample is a study of cytomegalovirus exposure and HLA in healthy donors. Researchers ran the PCR with 60 Vbeta and 13 Jbeta primers. Original handling: Unique TCR beta chains totaled roughly 80 million in a later count, with around 11 million of them shared. Data came from immunoSEQ multiplex PCR; TCRdb stores just in-frame clones and leaves some out. V and J calls and clone size come straight from that table; D and trimming were deduced from the DNA. The table records under 150,000 clones, roughly four fifths of them present only once. Study-wide points: A later analysis linked a missense DCLRE1C variant to TCR beta V- and J-gene trimming. Most subjects had HLA-A and HLA-B alleles reportedly predicted accurately by TCR beta sequences. Despite most TCR sequences being rare, some public TCRs occurred in many donors.

The sequence derives from a male donor in good health and CMV-seropositive. Sample: PBMCs.

CDR3 coding DNA: TGTGCCAGCAGCGCCGGGACAGGGGGGTACGAGCAGTACTTC. Protein: CASSAGTGGYEQYF. V is TRBV6-5 and J is TRBJ2-5; the match to TRBD1 covers 11 bases. The J call could be wrong; TRBJ2-7 is a better fit for the DNA end. The CDR3 contains 14 residues. The germline V gene encodes CDR1 MNHEY and CDR2 SVGAGI.